This T cell receptor beta chain was recovered during a study of response to subunit inactivated influenza vaccine. This clonotype was detected ten times or more. TCRdb reprocessed the RT-PCR reads with MiXCR, giving one entry per CDR3 protein. The table shows about 170,000 distinct CDR3 sequences, with 9.5% to 15% occurring only once. This same sample was also taken into another study, of T cells expressing NK-cell markers. That report adds: Generation of TCR beta cDNA was performed by 5'RACE template switching incorporating UMIs. Of eight sequenced donors, seven were HCMV-seropositive and one HCMV-seronegative. No clear determination of HCMV specificity was made for expanded NKG2C+ T cell clones.

Sample: CD8+ T cells sorted from PBMCs, taken 11 to 12 days after vaccination. The clonotype was recovered from a man aged 50 to 60 who received an inactivated influenza vaccine.

The CDR3 coding sequence is TGTGCCAGCAGCTTAGTTCTAAATAACTATGGCTACACCTTC. Protein: CASSLVLNNYGYTF. This sequence joins TRBV7-9 and TRBJ1-2; D gene ambiguous. Trimming cost V 1 base and J 1 base, with 7 bases left between them. The CDR3 covers 14 residues. Per the germline V gene, CDR1 is SEHNR and CDR2 is FQNEAQ (reference sequence).